The sequence of this T cell receptor (beta chain) was determined in a study (dated by TCRdb to between 2014 and 2017). With respect to the entire study: The study examined whether tumor-infiltrating Tregs in breast cancer are drawn from blood Tregs or arise in situ by conversion from other CD4+ T cell subsets.

This clonotype was counted between two and nine times. Its target antigen remains unknown. Per-base qualities were not stored, and no clone one base away is much larger. What the study reported, not specific to this receptor: The TCR alpha and beta sequences of tumor-infiltrating Tregs showed the greatest overlap with tumor naive CD4+ T cells, followed by blood naive CD4+ T cells. The validation in the larger cohort was limited to a single TCR beta V-J rearrangement instead of whole repertoires. In terms of TCR gene usage, tumor memory CD4+ T cells clustered together with blood and lymph node memory CD4+ cells, as well as with lymph node naive CD4+ cells.

V and J lose 3 bases and 0 bases, and a span of 15 bases separates them. The CDR3 runs 15 amino acids, cysteine and phenylalanine included. The kept DNA is CDR3 alone, 45 bases in frame from the first base. Sequences DFQATT (CDR1) and SNEGSKA (CDR2) are obtained from the germline V gene (reference sequence). Full-length TCR variable regions were amplified by 5' RACE PCR using constant-region reverse primers, and then by semi-nested PCR using Nested Universal Primer A. The ReliaPrep RNA Cell Miniprep System was used to extract total RNA, which was then reverse transcribed into 5'RACE-ready cDNA with the SMARTer RACE 5'/3' Kit. Multiplex adaptors were used to barcode the full-length TCR alpha and beta libraries, which were then sequenced on an Illumina MiSeq. The authors' pipeline ran thus. Sequencing data were pooled across the five patients for each of nine subset-tissue groups and compared by unsupervised clustering of TCR gene usage. The Morisita-Horn index was used to calculate repertoire similarity, with shared sequences weighted according to their contribution to each repertoire. TCRdb itself trimmed the public reads at Q25 with fastp, ran MiXCR and retained productive beta chains. One record per CDR3 amino acid sequence lists the most common genes and DNA. The V and J calls, along with clone size, are taken from TCRdb and not from the paper's own processing. The sample contains roughly 46,000 distinct CDR3 sequences, roughly 28% of them found a single time. Jointly, the top ten make up roughly 1.9% of the sample.

The Miltenyi Naive CD4+ T Cell Isolation kit was used to purify naive CD4+ T cells, and CD25 microbeads were used to remove Tregs. Tregs, naive and memory CD4+ T cells from tumor, blood and ipsilateral draining lymph nodes of roughly 5 breast cancer patients underwent full-length TCR alpha and beta sequencing. Mononuclear cells from lymph nodes or around 53 ml of peripheral blood were isolated by Ficoll density gradient centrifugation. Sorted cell populations were confirmed by FACS to exceed 90% purity. The receptor's source is a female donor with breast cancer. The sequence is built from TRBV20-1 and TRBJ2-7; too little of a D gene remains to name it. The sample was naive CD4+ T cells sorted from blood. The meaning of the sample's cell subset or site label: naive CD4+ T cells, CD4+CD45RA+CD25-. Here the CDR3 is given as CSASIVPNPSYEQYF. The nucleotides read TGCAGTGCTAGTATTGTGCCTAACCCCTCCTACGAGCAGTACTTC.